The table lists the clone carrying this T cell receptor (beta chain) with many counts. Its antigen is still unknown. These data come from a study of prognosis after radiotherapy for stage I lung cancer. Overall study context: The non-small cell lung cancer patients were all regarded as unsuitable for surgery on medical grounds. Aged roughly 50 to 95 years, with a median of around 74 years, the patients were more than 10 men and roughly six women. Stereotactic body radiotherapy was given without concurrent therapy, and no patient received both at once. Study-wide results and caveats: Reportedly, metastasis status was linked to differences in TRBV and TRBJ usage frequencies.

Germline-derived CDR1 and CDR2 are SGDLS and YYNGEE. This CDR3 has 14 residues. V gave up 0 bases and J gave up 10 bases; unmatched junction bases: 5. Two-round multiplex PCR amplified TCR beta CDR3 from genomic DNA. TRBV and TRBJ genes each had their own specific primers in first-round PCR. One entry per CDR3 protein, called by TCRdb with MiXCR from the multiplex PCR reads. This sample has around 59,000 distinct CDR3 sequences, with more than 20% found just once. The chain carries TRBV9 and TRBJ1-4; 8 nucleotides align to TRBD1. The sequence derives from a donor at least 50 years old with non-small cell lung cancer. This specimen consisted of PBMCs, obtained before or after stereotactic body radiation therapy (not recorded which). The CDR3 DNA reads as TGTGCCAGCAGCGTAGGGACAGGGTGGGGAAAACTGTTTTTT. Translated, it gives CASSVGTGWGKLFF. Combining the CDR3 with reference TRBV9 and TRBJ1-4 gives the whole variable domain DSGVTQTPKHLITATGQRVTLRCSPRSGDLSVYWYQQSLDQGLQFLIQYYNGEERAKGNILERFSAQQFPDLHSELNLSSLELGDSALYFCASSVGTGWGKLFFGSGTQLSVL.